A selection of T cell receptor beta chains follows, all from one sample in a study of CD8 T cells in ankylosing spondylitis. TCRdb independently ran MiXCR on the 5' RACE reads; one entry per CDR3 protein. The sample has approximately 42,000 distinct CDR3 sequences, approximately 9.9% seen once. The sequenced material came from blood, either unsorted or a sorted T cell fraction (not recorded which). The receptors were gathered from a male donor with ankylosing spondylitis or in good health (not recorded which). Both conserved end residues are part of each CDR3. D genes are given only for firm matches. The listing skips clone size in some rows; elsewhere it reads once, few, many or a size class.

J: TRBJ2-1; V: TRBV12-3/TRBV12-4; size: many; D: .; DNA: TGTGCCAGTAAACAGAGCTCCTACAATGAGCAGTTCTTC; CDR3: CASKQSSYNEQFF
J: TRBJ1-6; V: TRBV11-2; size: .; D: .; DNA: TGTGCCAGCGGACTCAGGGTTTTGAATTCACCCCTCCACTTT; CDR3: CASGLRVLNSPLHF
J: TRBJ2-3; V: TRBV5-4; size: few; D: .; DNA: TGTGCCAGCAGCTCCCCGGGACCAATCTTTGTTACAGATACGCAGTATTTT; CDR3: CASSSPGPIFVTDTQYF
J: TRBJ1-1; V: TRBV28; size: many; D: .; DNA: TGTGCCAGCAGTGTAGGGGGTATGAACACTGAAGCTTTCTTT; CDR3: CASSVGGMNTEAFF
J: TRBJ2-2; V: TRBV7-2; size: few; D: .; DNA: TGTGCCAGCAGCTTAAGGGGGACTCCCGCGAACACCGGGGAGCTGTTTTTT; CDR3: CASSLRGTPANTGELFF
J: TRBJ1-5; V: TRBV24-1; size: many; D: .; DNA: TGTGCCACCAGGGGAAGAGGAGACCAGCCCCAGCATTTT; CDR3: CATRGRGDQPQHF
J: TRBJ2-5; V: TRBV2; size: .; D: .; DNA: TGTGCCAGCAGTGAAGGGCAGACCCAGTACTTC; CDR3: CASSEGQTQYF
J: TRBJ1-5; V: TRBV2; size: .; D: TRBD1; DNA: TGTGCCAGCAGGTTACAGGGGGCTGCAAGGCAGCCCCAGCATTTT; CDR3: CASRLQGAARQPQHF
J: TRBJ2-5; V: TRBV4-2; size: many; D: TRBD1; DNA: TGTGCCAGCAGCCTATGGGACAGGGACCAAGAGACCCAGTACTTC; CDR3: CASSLWDRDQETQYF
J: TRBJ2-5; V: TRBV6-1; size: many; D: .; DNA: TGTGCCGCTGGGGACGGGAGTGGAGAGACCCAGTACTTC; CDR3: CAAGDGSGETQYF
J: TRBJ1-1; V: TRBV5-1; size: many; D: .; DNA: TGCGCCAGCAGCTGGACGAGGAACACTGAAGCTTTCTTT; CDR3: CASSWTRNTEAFF
J: TRBJ2-2; V: TRBV7-8; size: many; D: .; DNA: TGTGCCAGCAGCCCCGACAGGTTCTTGACCGGGGAGCTGTTTTTT; CDR3: CASSPDRFLTGELFF
J: TRBJ2-5; V: TRBV7-2; size: many; D: .; DNA: TGTGCCAGCAGCTTACAGGGTGTGGAGACCCAGTACTTC; CDR3: CASSLQGVETQYF
J: TRBJ1-2; V: TRBV12-3/TRBV12-4; size: many; D: TRBD1; DNA: TGTGCCAGCAGCCTCGACAGGGGCGTTGCGGGCTATGGCTACACCTTC; CDR3: CASSLDRGVAGYGYTF
J: TRBJ2-4; V: TRBV5-1; size: many; D: TRBD1; DNA: TGCGCCAGCAGCTCCCGGGACAGGGCTGAAAACATTCAGTACTTC; CDR3: CASSSRDRAENIQYF
J: TRBJ2-5; V: TRBV29-1; size: few; D: TRBD2; DNA: TGCAGCGTTGTGGTAGCGGGGGGGCAAGAGACCCAGTACTTC; CDR3: CSVVVAGGQETQYF
J: TRBJ1-1; V: TRBV6-1; size: many; D: .; DNA: TGTGCCAGCACCATTCTCGGGCGCACGGGGGGGGCTGAAGCTTTCTTT; CDR3: CASTILGRTGGAEAFF
J: TRBJ2-7; V: TRBV5-1; size: many; D: TRBD2; DNA: TGCGCCAGCAGCTTGGCGCTAGCGGGGGGCTACGAGCAGTACTTC; CDR3: CASSLALAGGYEQYF
J: TRBJ2-2; V: TRBV6-5; size: many; D: .; DNA: TGTGCCAGCAGTTCCCCACCCCCCAGGGAGAGGACCGGGGAGCTGTTTTTT; CDR3: CASSSPPPRERTGELFF
J: TRBJ1-1; V: TRBV5-1; size: many; D: .; DNA: TGCGCCAGCAGCTTGGCCCAGTCTGGGGTGAACACTGAAGCTTTCTTT; CDR3: CASSLAQSGVNTEAFF
J: TRBJ2-1; V: TRBV5-1; size: medium-sized; D: .; DNA: TGCGCCAGCAGCTTGGCGGCAAGCACCCTTTTCAATGAGCAGTTCTTC; CDR3: CASSLAASTLFNEQFF
J: TRBJ2-1; V: TRBV27; size: many; D: .; DNA: TGTGCCAGCAGTTTGCGGACAGAGCAGTTCTTC; CDR3: CASSLRTEQFF
J: TRBJ2-5; V: TRBV5-1; size: few; D: .; DNA: TGCGCCAGCAGCTTGTTGGGGTTAGAGACCCAGTACTTC; CDR3: CASSLLGLETQYF
J: TRBJ2-6; V: TRBV5-6; size: .; D: TRBD1; DNA: TGTGCCAGCAGCGGGGGACAGGGTGGCGGGGCCAACGTCCTGACTTTC; CDR3: CASSGGQGGGANVLTF
J: TRBJ2-2; V: TRBV5-1; size: many; D: TRBD1; DNA: TGCGCCAGCAGCTTGGGACAGGGGCAGAACACCGGGGAGCTGTTTTTT; CDR3: CASSLGQGQNTGELFF
J: TRBJ2-1; V: TRBV5-1; size: many; D: .; DNA: TGCGCCAGCAGCTTTCCGTCCAACAATGAGCAGTTCTTC; CDR3: CASSFPSNNEQFF
J: TRBJ2-5; V: TRBV30; size: many; D: .; DNA: TGTGCCTGGAGTGTACGGTACCAAGAGACCCAGTACTTC; CDR3: CAWSVRYQETQYF
J: TRBJ1-1; V: TRBV12-3/TRBV12-4; size: many; D: .; DNA: TGTGCCAGCAGTTTACGCGGGGCGAACACTGAAGCTTTCTTT; CDR3: CASSLRGANTEAFF
J: TRBJ1-3; V: TRBV12-3/TRBV12-4; size: many; D: .; DNA: TGTGCCAGCAGTTTGGGATTCACTGGAAACACCATATATTTT; CDR3: CASSLGFTGNTIYF
J: TRBJ1-2; V: TRBV28; size: few; D: .; DNA: TGTGCCAGCAGTTTATACGGAGACACGCGGGCTAACTATGGCTACACCTTC; CDR3: CASSLYGDTRANYGYTF
J: TRBJ1-2; V: TRBV6-2/TRBV6-3; size: many; D: TRBD1; DNA: TGTGCCAGCAGTCATTGGAATACAGGGGGAAGCAAGTCTGGCTACACCTTC; CDR3: CASSHWNTGGSKSGYTF
J: TRBJ2-3; V: TRBV5-1; size: many; D: TRBD2; DNA: TGCGCCAGCAGCTCCCGACTAGCCGCAGATACGCAGTATTTT; CDR3: CASSSRLAADTQYF
J: TRBJ2-5; V: TRBV3-1; size: many; D: TRBD2; DNA: TGTGCCAGCAGCCAAGGGACTAGCGGGGGTGAGACCCAGTACTTC; CDR3: CASSQGTSGGETQYF
J: TRBJ2-3; V: TRBV25-1; size: .; D: .; DNA: TGTGCCAGCAGTGAAATAACAGGGCCAGCTCCGGCGCAGTATTTT; CDR3: CASSEITGPAPAQYF
J: TRBJ1-4; V: TRBV5-1; size: many; D: .; DNA: TGCGCCAGCAGACCGGGGCTTAATGAAAAACTGTTTTTT; CDR3: CASRPGLNEKLFF
J: TRBJ1-1; V: TRBV2; size: .; D: .; DNA: TGTGCCAGCAGTGTTCCGAACACTGAAGCTTTCTTT; CDR3: CASSVPNTEAFF
J: TRBJ1-6; V: TRBV12-3/TRBV12-4; size: many; D: .; DNA: TGTGCCAGCAGTACAGGTTTATCACCCCTCCACTTT; CDR3: CASSTGLSPLHF
J: TRBJ2-2; V: TRBV6-2/TRBV6-3; size: many; D: .; DNA: TGTGCCAGCAGTTATCGAAAAGCCGGGGAGCTGTTTTTT; CDR3: CASSYRKAGELFF
J: TRBJ2-7; V: TRBV5-1; size: many; D: TRBD2; DNA: TGCGCCAGCAGCCTCCCGGGGGGGGGCGAGCAGTACTTC; CDR3: CASSLPGGGEQYF
J: TRBJ2-3; V: TRBV6-5; size: many; D: .; DNA: TGTGCCAGCAGGGGCACAGATACGCAGTATTTT; CDR3: CASRGTDTQYF
J: TRBJ1-1; V: TRBV5-1; size: many; D: .; DNA: TGCGCCAGCAGCCTCGTACCATTAGACAACGGGAACACTGAAGCTTTCTTT; CDR3: CASSLVPLDNGNTEAFF
J: TRBJ1-1; V: TRBV12-3/TRBV12-4; size: many; D: TRBD1; DNA: TGTGCCAGCATTCGACAGGGGAGCGCTGAAGCTTTCTTT; CDR3: CASIRQGSAEAFF
J: TRBJ2-7; V: TRBV18; size: many; D: TRBD1; DNA: TGTGCCAGCTCACCACGGACAGGGGCCTACGAGCAGTACTTC; CDR3: CASSPRTGAYEQYF
J: TRBJ2-5; V: TRBV3-1; size: many; D: .; DNA: TGTGCCAGCAGCCCCCCGGGACACTCGTACCAAGAGACCCAGTACTTC; CDR3: CASSPPGHSYQETQYF
J: TRBJ1-4; V: TRBV20-1; size: many; D: .; DNA: TGCAGTGCTTCGCGGGCAACTAATGAAAAACTGTTTTTT; CDR3: CSASRATNEKLFF
J: TRBJ2-1; V: TRBV4-1; size: few; D: .; DNA: TGCGCCAGCAGCCAAGACGGGACTCACAATGAGCAGTTCTTC; CDR3: CASSQDGTHNEQFF